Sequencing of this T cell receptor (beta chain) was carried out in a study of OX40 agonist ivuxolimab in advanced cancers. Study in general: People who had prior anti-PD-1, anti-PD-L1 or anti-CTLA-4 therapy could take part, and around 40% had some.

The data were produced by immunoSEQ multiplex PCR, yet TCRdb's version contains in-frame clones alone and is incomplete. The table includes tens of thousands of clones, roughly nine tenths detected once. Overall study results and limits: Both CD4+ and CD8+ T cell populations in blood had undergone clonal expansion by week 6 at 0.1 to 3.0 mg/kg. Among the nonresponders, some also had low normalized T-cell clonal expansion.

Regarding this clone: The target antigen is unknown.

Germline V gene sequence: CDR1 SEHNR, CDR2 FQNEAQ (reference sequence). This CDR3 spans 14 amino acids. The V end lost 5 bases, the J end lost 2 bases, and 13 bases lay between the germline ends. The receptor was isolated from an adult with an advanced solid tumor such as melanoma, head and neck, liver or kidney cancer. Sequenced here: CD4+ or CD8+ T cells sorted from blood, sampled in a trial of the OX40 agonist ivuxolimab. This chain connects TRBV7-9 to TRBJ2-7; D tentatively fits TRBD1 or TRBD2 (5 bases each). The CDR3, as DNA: TGTGCCAGCAGCCCCGGGGCACAAACCTACGAGCAGTACTTC. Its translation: CASSPGAQTYEQYF.